These 21 T cell receptor beta chains originate from one sample sequenced in a study of shared clonotypes between healthy human individuals. Assay used: immunoSEQ multiplex PCR; TCRdb lists only in-frame clones, some missing. The table shows about 2.3 million clones, with around 90% occurring only once. Sequencing was done on a sample of naive CD4+ T cells from PBMCs. The subset: CD45RA+ positively selected. Receptors were obtained from a man younger than 35 in good health. Some clones in this sample may be carry-over from other donors' samples.

The chain links TRBV5-1 to TRBJ1-1, with 10 nucleotides matching TRBD1. Germline V lookup: CDR1 SGHRS, CDR2 YFSETQ. This CDR3 contains 17 residues. The ends lost 0 bases at V and 1 base at J; junction bases unmatched: 6. The DNA for the CDR3 is TGCGCCAGCAGCTTGGCACTGGGACAGGGGAGGAACACTGAAGCTTTCTTT. Translating it yields CASSLALGQGRNTEAFF. The variable domain in full, with the rest retrieved from reference TRBV5-1 and TRBJ1-1, is KAGVTQTPRYLIKTRGQQVTLSCSPISGHRSVSWYQQTPGQGLQFLFEYFSETQRNKGNFPGRFSGRQFSNSRSEMNVSTLELGDSALYLCASSLALGQGRNTEAFFGQGTRLTVV.

V usage is TRBV25-1 and J usage is TRBJ2-1; D gene uncertain. V lost 1 base to trimming and J lost 4 bases, with 14 bases between them. Germline V gene data show CDR1 as MGHDK and CDR2 as SYGVNS. The CDR3 runs 16 residues. The CDR3 loop reads CASSEWTASEYNEQFF. The CDR3 DNA reads TGTGCCAGCAGTGAATGGACGGCCTCTGAGTACAATGAGCAGTTCTTC.

The chain combines TRBV29-1 with TRBJ1-4; tentative D call: TRBD1 (5 bases). Between the trimmed V and J ends, which lost 6 bases and 3 bases, there was a span of 8 bases. This CDR3 is built from 12 residues. The germline gives CDR1 SQVTM, CDR2 ANQGSEA. The CDR3 reads CSVLGANEKLFF. The CDR3 coding sequence is TGCAGCGTGTTGGGGGCTAATGAAAAACTGTTTTTT. Full variable domain (remainder filled in from reference TRBV29-1 and TRBJ1-4): SAVISQKPSRDICQRGTSLTIQCQVDSQVTMMFWYRQQPGQSLTLIATANQGSEATYESGFVIDKFPISRPNLTFSTLTVSNMSPEDSSIYLCSVLGANEKLFFGSGTQLSVL.

The chain is built from TRBV18 and TRBJ1-1; D is undetermined. The CDR3 is 12 residues long. Germline CDR1 and CDR2: KGHSH and LQKENI. Trimming took off 3 bases at V and 8 bases at J, with 10 bases between the two ends. The chain's CDR3 is CASSPRTEEAFF. Here the CDR3 DNA reads TGTGCCAGCTCACCTAGGACGGAGGAAGCTTTCTTT.

As concerns this clone: Germline and junction disagree at one end, which may indicate a read error. The gene calls are TRBV27 and TRBJ1-5; the D is unclear. This CDR3 is built from 14 residues. Per the germline V gene, CDR1 is MNHEY and CDR2 is SMNVEV (reference sequence). CDR3 residues: CASRLWAVGGPQHF. The CDR3 coding sequence is TGTGCCAGCAGATTATGGGCAGTAGGTGGGCCCCAGCATTTT.

Of note for this clone: One end of the junction fails to match germline, which may point to a read error. The V call is TRBV18, the J call TRBJ1-1; possibly TRBD1 for D (5 bases). Germline V gene sequence: CDR1 KGHSH, CDR2 LQKENI. The CDR3 is 12 amino acids. CDR3 sequence reads: CASSSPTGEAFF. CDR3 nucleotide sequence: TGTGCCAGCTCATCACCTACAGGTGAAGCTTTCTTT. The variable domain in full, completed from reference TRBV18 and TRBJ1-1, reads NAGVMQNPRHLVRRRGQEARLRCSPMKGHSHVYWYRQLPEEGLKFMVYLQKENIIDESGMPKERFSAEFPKEGPSILRIQQVVRGDSAAYFCASSSPTGEAFFGQGTRLTVV.

As to this clone: The junction departs from germline at one end; a sequencing error may be responsible. V usage is TRBV7-8 and J usage is TRBJ1-5, with 7 bases matching TRBD1. The CDR3 has 16 amino acids. Germline V gene data show CDR1 as SGHVS and CDR2 as FQNEAQ. The CDR3: CASSLATGEQGQPQHF. The CDR3 DNA sequence: TGTGCCAGCAGCCTAGCCACAGGGGAGCAGGGTCAGCCCCAGCATTTT.

On this clone itself: In the same sample, other DNA sequences code for this CDR3. This chain joins TRBV5-1 and TRBJ2-1, with D unclear. Germline V gene lookup returns CDR1 SGHRS and CDR2 YFSETQ. The CDR3 extends over 12 amino acids. V was pared by 0 bases and J by 6 bases, with 4 bases between. CDR3 sequence: CASSLASNEQFF. CDR3 in DNA: TGCGCCAGCAGCTTGGCGTCCAATGAGCAGTTCTTC.

In regard to this clone: Other DNA sequences in this specimen translate into the identical CDR3. The chain recombines TRBV28 with TRBJ2-3, with 7 bases aligning to TRBD2. This CDR3 spans 14 amino acids. Germline V gene lookup returns CDR1 MDHEN and CDR2 SYDVKM. V shed 6 bases and J 4 bases; nucleotides not matched to a gene: 7. As DNA, the CDR3 is TGTGCCAGCAGGGGCGGCGGGAGCTCAGATACGCAGTATTTT. Translation gives CASRGGGSSDTQYF.

This clone appeared a few times. The V call is TRBV6-5, the J call TRBJ1-4, with 9 nucleotides matching TRBD1. The length of the CDR3 is 15 residues. V shed 2 bases and J 7 bases; nucleotides not matched to a gene: 5. Germline-derived CDR1 and CDR2 are MNHEY and SVGAGI. CDR3 amino acids: CASSYTDRGSEKLFF. The CDR3 region has the DNA TGTGCCAGCAGTTACACGGACAGGGGCAGTGAAAAACTGTTTTTT.

A single count supports this clone. This sequence joins TRBV27 and TRBJ2-5, with unresolved D. Between the trimmed V and J ends, which lost 2 bases and 1 base, there was a span of 11 bases. Per germline, CDR1 MNHEY and CDR2 SMNVEV (reference sequence). The CDR3 covers 15 residues. The CDR3 loop reads CASSLLPRGQETQYF. CDR3 DNA sequence: TGTGCCAGCAGTTTACTACCGAGAGGCCAAGAGACCCAGTACTTC.

The gene calls are TRBV29-1 and TRBJ2-1, with 8 bases matching TRBD2. Germline V gene data show CDR1 as SQVTM and CDR2 as ANQGSEA. CDR3 length equals 13 residues. The J segment lost 5 bases and the V segment lost 3 bases, leaving 3 bases of the junction unmatched. The CDR3 is CSVEGSGNNEQFF. The CDR3 DNA reads as TGCAGCGTTGAGGGTAGCGGGAACAATGAGCAGTTCTTC.

The rearrangement joins TRBV6-4 to TRBJ2-1; TRBD2 matches 8 bases. Trimming took 4 bases from V and 7 from J; bases not matched to a gene: 9. This CDR3 has 15 amino acids. The germline V gene encodes CDR1 MRHNA and CDR2 SNTAGT. Written as DNA, the CDR3 is TGTGCCAGCAGTGCTGTAGCGGGGCCTTTTAATGAGCAGTTCTTC. Amino acid sequence: CASSAVAGPFNEQFF.

The gene calls are TRBV7-2 and TRBJ2-7; 13 bases agree with TRBD2. J gave up 2 bases and V 5 bases, and 6 bases lay outside the gene matches. The CDR3 spans 16 residues. Germline V gives CDR1 SGHTA, CDR2 FQGNSA. CDR3 protein: CASSARTSGSPYEQYF. The CDR3 DNA follows: TGTGCCAGCAGCGCGCGGACTAGCGGGAGTCCCTACGAGCAGTACTTC.

In its sample, this clone was seen a few times. The rearrangement uses TRBV7-3 and TRBJ1-1, with unresolved D. V lost 2 bases to trimming and J lost 0 bases, with 7 bases between them. This CDR3 has 14 amino acids. Germline CDR1 reads SGHTA; CDR2 reads FQGTGA. The CDR3 sequence is CASSLGSMNTEAFF. The CDR3 DNA reads as TGTGCCAGCAGCTTAGGAAGCATGAACACTGAAGCTTTCTTT.

The DNA for the CDR3 is TGTGCCAGCAGCCAAGATCTACTGGCGGTCCCAGATACGCAGTATTTT. Translation gives CASSQDLLAVPDTQYF. This rearrangement joins TRBV4-2 to TRBJ2-3; D not resolved. Germline lookup yields CDR1 LGHNA and CDR2 YNFKEQ. The ends were cut back, 0 bases at V and 4 bases at J, with 14 bases in the middle. This CDR3 spans 16 amino acids.

The chain is built from TRBV11-3 and TRBJ2-1, with 12 bases lining up with TRBD2. Germline values: CDR1 SGHNT, CDR2 YENEEA. This CDR3 has 15 amino acids. V shed 4 bases and J 7 bases; nucleotides not matched to a gene: 5. The DNA of the CDR3 is TGTGCCAGCAGCTATGGACTAGCGGGATATAATGAGCAGTTCTTC. Translating it yields CASSYGLAGYNEQFF.

In this sample, this clone turned up once. The chain links TRBV19 to TRBJ2-3, with D possibly being TRBD1 (5 bases). V shed 0 bases and J shed 5 bases, with 9 bases lying between them. The V gene's germline CDR1 is LNHDA and CDR2 SQIVND (reference sequence). The CDR3 is 14 residues long. For the CDR3, the DNA is TGTGCCAGTAGTATAGATGGGGCGGTAGATACGCAGTATTTT. This codes for CASSIDGAVDTQYF.

V usage is TRBV5-1 and J usage is TRBJ2-1, with D unresolved. The length of the CDR3 is 16 residues. V lost 4 bases and J lost 6, with 20 bases in between. Germline CDR1 is SGHRS and CDR2 is YFSETQ. As DNA, the CDR3 is TGCGCCAGCAGCCCGGACGGTCGCAGGAAAGTCAATGAGCAGTTCTTC. Translating gives CASSPDGRRKVNEQFF.

The chain is built from TRBV4-3 and TRBJ2-2; tentatively, D is TRBD2 (5 bases). In germline, CDR1 is LGHNA, CDR2 YSLEER. Trimming cost V 0 bases and J 1 base, with 9 bases left between them. CDR3 length equals 16 residues. The CDR3 protein is CASSQEVSVNTGELFF. The CDR3 DNA sequence: TGCGCCAGCAGCCAAGAGGTTAGCGTGAACACCGGGGAGCTGTTTTTT.

The CDR3 DNA follows: TGTGCCAGCAGCCCAACTTGGGAACTAGCGGGAGCAAGAACCGGGGAGCTGTTTTTT. The encoded protein is CASSPTWELAGARTGELFF. V and J are TRBV7-6 and TRBJ2-2, with 11 nucleotides matching TRBD2. CDR3 length equals 19 residues. Germline loops: CDR1 SGHVS, CDR2 FNYEAQ. The V segment lost 5 bases and the J segment 5 bases; nucleotides outside the gene matches: 16.